The 22 T cell receptor beta chains in this list originate from one sample, sequenced in a study of vaccination effects on CD4 cells after COVID-19. Sequencing followed a ViraFEST assay step that expanded antigen-specific CD4+ T cells with viral peptide pools. Subsequent to a culture period of about nine days, CD4+ T cells were isolated. The person's infection with SARS-CoV-2, confirmed by PCR, took place between March and December 2020. Antigen specificity for these receptors is unknown. Clones were read by immunoSEQ multiplex PCR, and TCRdb kept only the in-frame ones, dropping some. The data hold 20,000 to 30,000 clones, with 65% to 80% observed a single time. Material: CD4+ T cells from PBMCs cultured with HCoV-NL63 spike peptides, obtained before COVID-19 vaccination. The receptors shown here come from a human donor who had a prior SARS-CoV-2 infection.

J is TRBJ1-1 and V is TRBV6-5, with D tentatively TRBD1 (6 bases). Germline CDR1 reads MNHEY; CDR2 reads SVGAGI. Deletions cut 6 bases from V and 2 bases from J, with 10 bases between. The CDR3 runs to 13 residues. CDR3 nucleotide sequence: TGTGCCAGCAGAGGGGGTTCCAACACTGAAGCTTTCTTT. Amino acids: CASRGGSNTEAFF.

The genes are TRBV12-3 or TRBV12-4 and TRBJ2-3; 8 nucleotides agree with TRBD2. The CDR3 has 12 amino acids. The V segment lost 6 bases and the J segment 8 bases; nucleotides outside the gene matches: 4. The CDR3 bases are TGTGCCAGCAGCCGGCTAGCGGGTACGCAGTATTTT. Encoded protein: CASSRLAGTQYF.

The chain recombines TRBV5-5 with TRBJ1-2; tentatively, D is TRBD1 (5 bases). Deletions cut 3 bases from V and 8 bases from J, with 8 bases between. The CDR3 runs to 11 residues. CDR1 SGHKS and CDR2 YYEKEE come from the germline V gene (reference sequence). As DNA, the CDR3 is TGTGCCAGCAGCTACCCAGGGGGCTACACCTTC. This gives the protein CASSYPGGYTF.

The chain joins TRBV19 to TRBJ2-1; 15 nucleotides align to TRBD2. V lost 3 bases and J lost 4; bases outside the gene matches: 4. The CDR3 runs to 17 residues. Per germline, CDR1 LNHDA and CDR2 SQIVND (reference sequence). The chain's CDR3 is CASSIGLAGGPYNEQFF. CDR3 coding DNA: TGTGCCAGTAGTATCGGACTAGCGGGAGGGCCATACAATGAGCAGTTCTTC.

The rearrangement links TRBV19 to TRBJ1-5; no firm D call. The CDR3 sequence is 15 residues long. CDR1 and CDR2 (germline): LNHDA, SQIVND (reference sequence). The V gene lost 3 bases and the J gene lost 4 bases, with 13 bases spanning the gap. This chain's CDR3 is CASSIRENGNQPQHF. CDR3 DNA: TGTGCCAGTAGTATTAGGGAGAATGGGAATCAGCCCCAGCATTTT.

The chain couples TRBV5-1 to TRBJ2-2; the D gene is possibly TRBD2 (6 bases). Germline CDR1 and CDR2: SGHRS and YFSETQ. Trimming pared 1 base from V and 2 bases from J, leaving 12 bases between. CDR3 length: 16 amino acids. DNA for the CDR3: TGCGCCAGCAGCTTGTCCCTAGCGAGAAACACCGGGGAGCTGTTTTTT. Translation: CASSLSLARNTGELFF.

V and J are TRBV7-6 and TRBJ2-7, with TRBD2 matching 8 bases. Germline CDR1 and CDR2: SGHVS and FNYEAQ. The length of the CDR3 is 15 residues. Losses at the gene ends were 1 base for V and 3 bases for J; bases not matched to a gene: 5. The CDR3 DNA follows: TGTGCCAGCAGCTTAGGAACGGGAGGGTACTACGAGCAGTACTTC. It specifies CASSLGTGGYYEQYF.

The rearrangement links TRBV19 to TRBJ1-1; perhaps TRBD1 as D (6 bases). The CDR3 is made up of 18 amino acids. The germline CDR1 and CDR2 sequences are LNHDA and SQIVND (reference sequence). Trimming left V 5 bases short and J 0 bases short, with 22 bases between. The CDR3 loop reads CASSPLYRVRAMNTEAFF. The CDR3 coding sequence is TGTGCCAGTAGTCCCCTTTACAGGGTACGAGCCATGAACACTGAAGCTTTCTTT.

The chain carries TRBV14 and TRBJ2-3, with 9 nucleotides matching TRBD2. This CDR3 contains 15 residues. V trimming: 9 bases; J trimming: 2 bases; junction bases outside the gene matches: 9. Per the germline V gene, CDR1 is SGHDN and CDR2 is FVKESK. Here the CDR3 reads CASSTSGFITDTQYF. The CDR3 coding sequence is TGTGCCAGTTCGACTAGCGGATTTATCACAGATACGCAGTATTTT.

V gene TRBV5-6 combines with J gene TRBJ1-1, with 7 bases that match TRBD1. This CDR3 comprises 16 residues. Losses at the gene ends were 4 bases for V and 1 base for J; bases not matched to a gene: 10. The germline V gene has CDR1 SGHDT and CDR2 YYEEEE. CDR3: CASSRRGFLGNTEAFF. DNA for the CDR3: TGTGCCAGCAGCCGCAGGGGGTTCCTCGGGAACACTGAAGCTTTCTTT. Complete variable domain (other parts from reference TRBV5-6 and TRBJ1-1): DAGVTQSPTHLIKTRGQQVTLRCSPKSGHDTVSWYQQALGQGPQFIFQYYEEEERQRGNFPDRFSGHQFPNYSSELNVNALLLGDSALYLCASSRRGFLGNTEAFFGQGTRLTVV.

This chain uses TRBV12-3 or TRBV12-4 with TRBJ1-1; possible D gene TRBD1, 5 bases. Trimming pared 6 bases from V and 0 bases from J, leaving 8 bases between. The CDR3 length is 13 residues. The CDR3, as DNA: TGTGCCAGCAGCCGCAGGGTGAACACTGAAGCTTTCTTT. Its translation is CASSRRVNTEAFF.

This clone rates as medium-sized. CDR3 protein: CASSILGSQETQYF. In DNA form, the CDR3 reads TGTGCCAGTAGTATATTGGGGTCCCAAGAGACCCAGTACTTC. The chain uses TRBV19 and TRBJ2-5; D is unclear. There are 14 residues in the CDR3. The germline V gene encodes CDR1 LNHDA and CDR2 SQIVND (reference sequence). V lost 2 bases to trimming and J lost 1 base, with 8 bases between them.

This clone was counted a few times. The chain uses TRBV10-3 and TRBJ2-3, with 9 bases identical to TRBD2. The V gene's germline CDR1 is ENHRY and CDR2 SYGVKD. The CDR3 consists of 15 residues. V shed 6 bases and J 0 bases; nucleotides not matched to a gene: 4. The CDR3 spells CAIRTSGSSTDTQYF. The CDR3 DNA is TGTGCCATCAGGACTAGCGGATCTAGCACAGATACGCAGTATTTT.

The table lists this clone with a count of one. J is TRBJ2-7 and V is TRBV3-1 (or the pseudogene TRBV3-2), with D possibly TRBD2 on 6 matching bases. The V end was cut by 3 bases, the J end by 3 bases, with 21 bases between. The CDR3 extends over 17 amino acids. Looked up from germline, CDR1 is LGHDT and CDR2 is YNNKEL (reference sequence). The CDR3 is CASSHGRGGLISYEQYF. The CDR3 coding sequence is TGTGCCAGCAGCCATGGACGGGGAGGACTAATCAGCTACGAGCAGTACTTC.

The chain couples TRBV7-2 to TRBJ2-3; possibly TRBD1 or TRBD2 for D (5 bases each). Germline values: CDR1 SGHTA, CDR2 FQGNSA. Deletions cut 2 bases from V and 1 base from J, with 13 bases between. The CDR3 runs 16 residues. CDR3 bases: TGTGCCAGCAGCTTATCTTCCCGGGGCCGCACAGATACGCAGTATTTT. Amino acids: CASSLSSRGRTDTQYF.

The chain has TRBV5-6 and TRBJ1-3, with 8 bases matching TRBD1. Germline CDR1 SGHDT, CDR2 YYEEEE. CDR3 length: 18 amino acids. Trimming removed 4 bases from V and 4 bases from J; junction bases left unmatched: 16. CDR3 sequence reads: CASSVRTGFSSLGNTIYF. CDR3 in DNA: TGTGCCAGCAGCGTTCGGACAGGGTTTTCGTCGTTAGGAAACACCATATATTTT.

V and J are TRBV6-4 and TRBJ1-1; D is possibly TRBD1 (5 bases). The germline gives CDR1 MRHNA, CDR2 SNTAGT. V lost 2 bases and J 4 bases, leaving 11 bases between the germline ends. CDR3 length equals 14 residues. The CDR3 region is CASSDTSRGTEAFF. The CDR3 DNA reads as TGTGCCAGCAGTGACACATCGAGGGGCACTGAAGCTTTCTTT.

The gene calls are TRBV2 and TRBJ1-6; D gene unclear. The CDR3 spans 13 residues. Germline V lookup: CDR1 SNHLY, CDR2 FYNNEI. V gave up 4 bases and J gave up 8 bases, with 9 bases separating them. In DNA, the CDR3 is TGTGCCAGCAGTGGACGGTCAGATTCACCCCTCCACTTT. Translation: CASSGRSDSPLHF.

This clone is categorized as medium-sized. V usage is TRBV5-1 and J usage is TRBJ2-2; D uncertain. The germline V and J ends were trimmed by 1 base and 1 base, with 8 bases remaining between them. CDR3 length: 15 residues. CDR1 SGHRS and CDR2 YFSETQ come from the germline V gene. This chain's CDR3 is CASSLSRRNTGELFF. CDR3 coding DNA: TGCGCCAGCAGCTTGTCCCGGCGGAACACCGGGGAGCTGTTTTTT.

The chain employs TRBV9 and TRBJ1-4; D ambiguous. The CDR3 length is 16 residues. Germline CDR1 is SGDLS and CDR2 is YYNGEE. V was cut by 0 bases and J by 4 bases, with 13 bases left in between. CDR3 nucleotides: TGTGCCAGCAGCGTAGTTAGATATGGTTTTAATGAAAAACTGTTTTTT. It codes for CASSVVRYGFNEKLFF.

V is TRBV11-3 and J is TRBJ2-1; 10 nucleotides line up with TRBD1. V dropped 5 bases and J dropped 4; count of bases not matched to a gene: 5. The CDR3 length is 15 residues. Germline CDR1 and CDR2: SGHNT and YENEEA. DNA of the CDR3: TGTGCCAGCAGCCAACGGGACAGGGGATACAATGAGCAGTTCTTC. Translating gives CASSQRDRGYNEQFF.

The chain carries TRBV12-3 or TRBV12-4 and TRBJ2-1, with 9 positions matching TRBD2. Unmatched junction bases numbered 4, after V lost 6 bases and J lost 10 bases. This CDR3 contains 12 residues. CDR3 coding DNA: TGTGCCAGCAGATCCCTAGCGGGGGAGCAGTTCTTC. Translation: CASRSLAGEQFF.